One T cell receptor (beta chain) is described in this entry. The CDR3 covers 12 residues. Deletions cut 3 bases from V and 13 bases from J, with 13 bases between. Per the germline V gene, CDR1 is DFQATT and CDR2 is SNEGSKA (reference sequence). Treatment defined: over 15 received Ad26.COV2.S at low or high dose, single or two shots; 5 received placebo; per-sample allocation not given. Following the first vaccine or placebo injection, samples were taken on day 63. The source of the sample is a study of Ad26.COV2.S vaccination and SARS-CoV-2 variants. The method was immunoSEQ multiplex PCR; TCRdb's version includes in-frame clones alone and lacks a portion of them. This table has fewer than 400,000 clones, around four fifths appearing once.

The specimen comprised peripheral blood, sampled in a trial of Ad26.COV2.S vaccine versus placebo. This sequence joins TRBV20-1 and TRBJ1-6; D ambiguous. The receptor was derived from a person aged 18-60 years who received the Ad26.COV2.S COVID-19 vaccine or a placebo. CDR3 sequence: CSASESQRPLHF. The CDR3 DNA is TGCAGTGCTAGTGAGAGCCAGCGTCCCCTCCACTTT.